This entry concerns a single T cell receptor (beta chain). The antigen remains undetermined. V lost 6 bases to trimming and J lost 15 bases, with 17 bases between them. The germline CDR1 and CDR2 sequences are KGHDR and SFDVKD. This CDR3 contains 12 residues. TCRdb's table, derived via immunoSEQ multiplex PCR, lists solely in-frame clones and lacks some. The sample has around 150,000 clones; about 93% are singletons. The record originates from a study of T cell responses to AZD1222 COVID-19 vaccine. Study-wide background: Second-dose recipients at about 4 or about 12 weeks were treated as one pooled group. General study results and limits: Receipt of two AZD1222 doses was followed by a rise in Spike-specific TCR breadth and depth. A reported finding is that nearly half of spike-specific TCRs target unmutated variant regions. Clonal diversity was possibly underestimated; the donors were predominantly white British and more often female.

The chain has TRBV24-1 and TRBJ1-5; D not resolved. This clonotype originated in an adult in good health. Specimen: peripheral blood, collected on day 0 of AZD1222 vaccination. In DNA, the CDR3 is TGTGCCACCAGTACCTCCAACGCTCTCATGCATTTT. It yields the protein CATSTSNALMHF.